The rows below give T cell receptor beta chains drawn from one sample of a study of CD8+CD57+ T cells in acquired aplastic anemia. Via MiXCR, TCRdb re-called the reads, giving one row per CDR3 protein. The data hold roughly 150,000 distinct CDR3 sequences, with around 48% observed a single time. Sequencing was done on a sample of sorted CD4+, CD8+, or CD8+CD57+ T cells (not recorded which) from PBMCs. The receptors derive from a human donor with aplastic anemia. Both conserved end residues are part of each CDR3. The D gene is left open where the match is weak. Rows give clone size only sometimes, using once, few, many, or a class for an expanded clone.

j_call,clone_size,d_call,v_call,cdr3_aa,cdr3_nt
TRBJ1-4,.,TRBD1,TRBV18,CASSQQGVPNEKLFF,TGTGCCAGCTCCCAACAGGGGGTCCCTAATGAAAAACTGTTTTTT
TRBJ2-1,few,TRBD1,TRBV6-1,CASSPDRGNYNEQFF,TGTGCCAGCAGCCCGGACAGGGGGAATTACAATGAGCAGTTCTTC
TRBJ2-1,.,.,TRBV12-3/TRBV12-4,CASSWRVNVNEQFF,TGTGCCAGCAGTTGGCGAGTGAATGTCAATGAGCAGTTCTTC
TRBJ2-5,.,.,TRBV29-1,CSVVGTRYETQYF,TGCAGCGTGGTGGGAACTAGATACGAGACCCAGTACTTC
TRBJ1-3,.,.,TRBV5-5,CASSLGLSGSGNTIYF,TGTGCCAGCAGCTTAGGACTCAGTGGCTCTGGAAACACCATATATTTT
TRBJ2-3,.,TRBD1,TRBV15,CATSRDPRQGADTQYF,TGTGCCACCAGCAGAGATCCGCGGCAGGGGGCAGATACGCAGTATTTT
TRBJ2-7,many,TRBD2,TRBV20-1,CSATPGLAGGEQYF,TGCAGTGCCACTCCCGGGCTAGCGGGAGGCGAGCAGTACTTC
TRBJ2-3,many,.,TRBV6-5,CASEWARSSDTQYF,TGTGCCAGCGAGTGGGCGCGGTCATCAGATACGCAGTATTTT
TRBJ1-5,many,.,TRBV5-4,CASSLQGGPQHF,TGTGCCAGCAGCTTACAGGGAGGTCCCCAGCATTTT
TRBJ1-2,many,TRBD1,TRBV27,CASSSKDRNYGYTF,TGTGCCAGCAGTTCTAAGGACAGGAACTATGGCTACACCTTC
TRBJ2-3,.,.,TRBV20-1,CSARVGEITDTQYF,TGCAGTGCTAGAGTTGGCGAGATCACAGATACGCAGTATTTT
TRBJ2-1,.,.,TRBV30,CAWNRSPHLGNEQLF,TGTGCCTGGAACCGGTCTCCCCATCTGGGCAATGAGCAGCTCTTC
TRBJ2-3,.,.,TRBV29-1,CSTGQFTDTQYF,TGCAGCACTGGACAGTTCACAGATACGCAGTATTTT
TRBJ2-3,.,TRBD2,TRBV28,CASSTLLAASTDTQYF,TGTGCCAGCAGCACATTACTAGCGGCGAGCACAGATACGCAGTATTTT
TRBJ2-1,.,TRBD2,TRBV12-3/TRBV12-4,CASRRGTNLNNKQLF,TGTGCCAGCAGGCGTGGGACTAACCTAAACAATAAGCAGCTCTTC
TRBJ2-7,many,.,TRBV10-3,CAIRGDSNEQYF,TGTGCCATCAGGGGGGACTCCAACGAGCAGTACTTC
TRBJ1-3,many,.,TRBV5-1,CASSLVDTLSGNTIYF,TGCGCCAGCAGCCTGGTGGACACCCTCTCTGGAAACACCATATATTTT
TRBJ2-5,few,TRBD2,TRBV10-2,CASTGLAGGLETQYF,TGCGCCAGCACGGGACTAGCGGGGGGGTTAGAGACCCAGTACTTC
TRBJ1-2,.,TRBD1,TRBV5-1,CASTTGGGYGYTF,TGCGCCAGCACCACAGGGGGCGGCTATGGCTACACCTTC
TRBJ2-1,.,TRBD1,TRBV29-1,CSAGDRKEQFF,TGCAGCGCTGGGGACAGGAAGGAGCAGTTCTTC
TRBJ2-7,.,.,TRBV6-1,CATETGTEQYF,TGTGCCACCGAGACAGGTACCGAGCAGTACTTC
TRBJ2-3,few,TRBD2,TRBV2,CASSERGIAGEQYF,TGTGCCAGCAGTGAACGGGGCATAGCGGGAGAGCAGTATTTT
TRBJ1-3,.,.,TRBV12-3/TRBV12-4,CASSLQGSSGNTIYF,TGTGCCAGCAGTTTACAGGGGAGCTCTGGAAACACCATATATTTT
TRBJ2-7,many,TRBD2,TRBV5-4,CASAGTSGTYEQYF,TGTGCCAGCGCGGGAACTAGCGGGACTTACGAGCAGTACTTC
TRBJ2-7,.,.,TRBV7-8,CASSLGGRDYEQYF,TGTGCCAGCAGCTTAGGGGGCAGGGATTACGAGCAGTACTTC
TRBJ1-1,many,.,TRBV5-1,CASSLGSANTEAFF,TGCGCCAGCAGCTTGGGTTCTGCGAACACTGAAGCTTTCTTT
TRBJ2-1,.,TRBD2,TRBV2,CASSQGLAGDSGNEQFF,TGTGCCAGCAGCCAGGGACTAGCGGGAGACTCCGGCAATGAGCAGTTCTTC
TRBJ1-1,.,.,TRBV20-1,CSAGRGNTEAFF,TGCAGTGCCGGCAGGGGCAACACTGAAGCTTTCTTT
TRBJ1-1,.,.,TRBV29-1,CSVAGRLNTEAFF,TGCAGCGTTGCGGGACGGTTGAACACTGAAGCTTTCTTT
TRBJ2-7,.,TRBD1,TRBV25-1,CATFFGTGLDEQYF,TGTGCCACGTTCTTTGGGACAGGGTTGGACGAGCAGTACTTC
TRBJ1-1,.,.,TRBV6-1,CASGPGHLNTEAFF,TGTGCCAGCGGTCCGGGCCATCTAAACACTGAAGCTTTCTTT
TRBJ1-4,.,.,TRBV2,CASSDWGLEEKLFF,TGTGCCAGCAGTGACTGGGGCCTAGAGGAAAAACTGTTTTTT
TRBJ1-6,.,.,TRBV30,CAWSVTGSLHF,TGTGCCTGGAGTGTAACCGGTTCCCTCCACTTT
TRBJ2-1,many,.,TRBV27,CASTPGLGGSYNEQFF,TGTGCCAGCACCCCAGGTCTGGGGGGTTCCTACAATGAGCAGTTCTTC
TRBJ2-7,.,TRBD1,TRBV24-1,CATSDRTGGRFYEQYF,TGTGCCACCAGTGACAGGACAGGTGGCCGTTTTTACGAGCAGTACTTC
TRBJ2-7,medium-sized,.,TRBV20-1,CSARDLAEEQYF,TGCAGTGCTAGAGATCTTGCGGAAGAGCAGTACTTC
TRBJ1-3,many,.,TRBV7-2,CASSSRNTIYF,TGTGCCAGCTCCTCGCGAAACACCATATATTTT
TRBJ1-6,.,TRBD1,TRBV20-1,CSAIRQGVDSPLHF,TGCAGTGCTATTAGACAGGGAGTAGATTCACCCCTCCACTTT
TRBJ2-1,many,TRBD2,TRBV19,CASSMGPSGRNEQFF,TGTGCCAGTAGTATGGGTCCTAGCGGGAGGAATGAGCAGTTCTTC
TRBJ2-7,many,.,TRBV20-1,CSARDIGAQSSYEQYF,TGCAGTGCTAGAGATATCGGGGCCCAGAGCTCCTACGAGCAGTACTTC
TRBJ2-5,many,TRBD1,TRBV30,CAWKQGAGETQYF,TGTGCCTGGAAACAGGGGGCAGGAGAGACCCAGTACTTC
TRBJ2-1,.,.,TRBV10-3,CAISEGGPSLGLEQFF,TGTGCCATCAGTGAGGGCGGGCCCAGTCTCGGTCTGGAGCAGTTCTTC
TRBJ2-3,many,.,TRBV18,CASSPRLGDTQYF,TGTGCCAGCTCACCACGGTTAGGAGATACGCAGTATTTT